Listed here are 8 T cell receptor beta chains from one sample, sequenced in a study of early T cells in non-severe SARS-CoV-2 infection. One entry per CDR3 protein, called by TCRdb with MiXCR from the 5' RACE reads. The sample consists of some 49,000 distinct CDR3 sequences, about 4.2% of them appearing once. Sequencing used whole blood. These receptors were obtained from an adult who was a healthcare worker with PCR-confirmed SARS-CoV-2 infection or an uninfected control (not recorded which).

The table lists this clonotype with a few counts. The chain recombines TRBV20-1 with TRBJ2-5; D call uncertain. This CDR3 has 12 amino acids. V lost 5 bases to trimming and J lost 3 bases, with 10 bases between them. Germline V gene data show CDR1 as DFQATT and CDR2 as SNEGSKA (reference sequence). The CDR3 is CSAPAFEETQYF. DNA for the CDR3: TGCAGTGCTCCCGCATTCGAAGAGACCCAGTACTTC.

The chain employs TRBV6-5 and TRBJ2-6; the D gene is possibly TRBD1 (5 bases). Looked up from germline, CDR1 is MNHEY and CDR2 is SVGAGI. There are 15 residues in the CDR3. The V and J ends lost 5 bases and 1 base respectively, with 9 bases between them. Here the CDR3 reads CASSPTGSGANVLTF. CDR3 in DNA: TGTGCCAGCAGTCCCACAGGATCTGGGGCCAACGTCCTGACTTTC.

This clonotype was seen many times. J is TRBJ2-1 and V is TRBV7-2; 16 bases align to TRBD2. V shed 5 bases and J 6 bases; nucleotides not matched to a gene: 7. From germline, CDR1 is SGHTA and CDR2 FQGNSA. This CDR3 spans 17 amino acids. The CDR3 DNA follows: TGTGCCAGCAGCCCGGGACTAGCGGGAGGGCTCGGCAATGAGCAGTTCTTC. Translation gives CASSPGLAGGLGNEQFF.

This clonotype was observed many times. This rearrangement joins TRBV5-4 to TRBJ1-2; 7 positions match TRBD1. CDR1 and CDR2 from the germline V gene are SGHNT and YYREEE (reference sequence). J was trimmed by 8 bases and V by 5 bases; bases with no gene match: 9. This CDR3 spans 13 amino acids. The CDR3 coding sequence is TGTGCCAGCAGGAGACAGGGTATGATCGGCTACACCTTC. Amino acid sequence: CASRRQGMIGYTF.

This clonotype has at least ten counts. V usage is TRBV7-8 and J usage is TRBJ2-7; 10 nucleotides line up with TRBD1. The V gene end was trimmed by 0 bases and the J gene end by 7 bases; junction bases not matched to a gene: 6. Germline V gives CDR1 SGHVS, CDR2 FQNEAQ. The CDR3 has 15 amino acids. The CDR3 reads CASSLATGTGVEQYF. CDR3 coding DNA: TGTGCCAGCAGCTTAGCTACCGGGACAGGGGTTGAGCAGTACTTC. Full variable domain (rest looked up from reference TRBV7-8 and TRBJ2-7): GAGVSQSPRYKVAKRGQDVALRCDPISGHVSLFWYQQALGQGPEFLTYFQNEAQLDKSGLPSDRFFAERPEGSVSTLKIQRTQQEDSAVYLCASSLATGTGVEQYFGPGTRLTVT.

The table lists this clonotype with a few counts. The chain is built from TRBV19 and TRBJ2-2; TRBD2 might be the D (5 bases). The CDR3 contains 14 residues. V gave up 3 bases and J gave up 6 bases, with 11 bases separating them. Germline V CDR1 and CDR2: LNHDA, SQIVND (reference sequence). In DNA form, the CDR3 reads TGTGCCAGTAGTATGATTCCACTAGCCGGGGAGCTGTTTTTT. Protein product: CASSMIPLAGELFF.

This clonotype was picked up many times. J is TRBJ1-6 and V is TRBV27; a possible D gene is TRBD1 (6 bases). The CDR3 runs 19 residues. With 6 bases removed from V and 3 bases from J, the gap between germline ends came to 24 bases. In germline, CDR1 is MNHEY, CDR2 SMNVEV (reference sequence). The CDR3 bases are TGTGCCAGCAGCCCTACCCGTCATACAGGGAGCATCTATAATTCACCCCTCCACTTT. This encodes CASSPTRHTGSIYNSPLHF.

This clonotype has ten or more counts. The chain uses TRBV3-1 and TRBJ2-6; D uncertain. V gave up 0 bases and J gave up 2 bases, with 2 bases separating them. CDR1 and CDR2 (germline): LGHDT, YNNKEL (reference sequence). The CDR3 totals 14 residues. The CDR3 sequence is CASSQEPGANVLTF. In nucleotides, the CDR3 is TGTGCCAGCAGCCAAGAGCCTGGGGCCAACGTCCTGACTTTC. Drawing the rest from reference TRBV3-1 and TRBJ2-6, the complete variable domain is DTAVSQTPKYLVTQMGNDKSIKCEQNLGHDTMYWYKQDSKKFLKIMFSYNNKELIINETVPNRFSPKSPDKAHLNLHINSLELGDSAVYFCASSQEPGANVLTFGAGSRLTVL.